The T cell receptor beta chain under discussion was sequenced for a study of blood T cell repertoires in COVID-19. Study at large: Collection of acute and convalescent COVID-19 samples took place in the United States, Italy and Spain.

Per the study methods: Amplification of reference gene primers was used by the study to estimate nucleated cell counts. Assay used: immunoSEQ multiplex PCR; TCRdb lists only in-frame clones, some missing. V, J and clone size are taken as reported in that table, and D and trimming were inferred from the DNA itself. The sample carries approximately 94,000 clones, 80% to 95% recorded once. The TCR comes from a man between 45 and 60 years old with active COVID-19. Input material: peripheral blood.

The CDR3 sequence is CASQERGLYNEQFF. CDR3 DNA sequence: TGTGCCAGCCAAGAGCGGGGTCTCTACAATGAGCAGTTCTTC. This rearrangement joins TRBV19 to TRBJ2-1, with 7 bases aligning to TRBD2. The length of the CDR3 is 14 residues. After removal of 9 bases from V and 3 bases from J, the junction contained 8 bases not matched to a gene. Germline lookup yields CDR1 LNHDA and CDR2 SQIVND (reference sequence).